This passage covers 9 T cell receptor beta chains from one sample sequenced in a study of control samples from healthy donors and cancer patients. The table came from immunoSEQ multiplex PCR; TCRdb's copy has only in-frame clones and leaves some out. The sample comprises tens of thousands of clones, 70% to 90% of which are singletons, and 15% to 20% rests with the top ten. Sequenced input: blood. The origin of the receptors is a man under 40 in good health.

V and J are TRBV5-1 and TRBJ1-1; perhaps TRBD1 as D (6 bases). V was trimmed by 0 bases and J by 1 base, leaving 10 bases between them. Germline CDR1 is SGHRS and CDR2 is YFSETQ. CDR3 length: 15 residues. The CDR3 loop reads CASSLGGTQNTEAFF. The CDR3 region has the DNA TGCGCCAGCAGCTTGGGAGGGACACAGAACACTGAAGCTTTCTTT. The full variable domain, its missing parts supplied by reference TRBV5-1 and TRBJ1-1, is KAGVTQTPRYLIKTRGQQVTLSCSPISGHRSVSWYQQTPGQGLQFLFEYFSETQRNKGNFPGRFSGRQFSNSRSEMNVSTLELGDSALYLCASSLGGTQNTEAFFGQGTRLTVV.

The chain links TRBV6-5 to TRBJ1-2; D not resolved. V was clipped by 0 bases and J by 3 bases, with 11 bases between them. Germline CDR1 and CDR2: MNHEY and SVGAGI. The CDR3 runs to 15 residues. CDR3 amino acids: CASSYSPRVDYGYTF. CDR3 bases: TGTGCCAGCAGTTACTCCCCTAGGGTCGACTATGGCTACACCTTC.

The chain links TRBV9 to TRBJ2-1; D is possibly TRBD1 or TRBD2 (5 bases each). The germline V gene has CDR1 SGDLS and CDR2 YYNGEE. This CDR3 region has 14 residues. V lost 4 bases and J lost 4, with 12 bases in between. CDR3: CASSSPGRYNEQFF. CDR3 bases: TGTGCCAGCAGCTCGCCGGGACGGTACAATGAGCAGTTCTTC.

CDR3 bases: TGTGCCAGCAGCCATCAACTGGGCACCAACACCGGGGAGCTGTTTTTT. It translates to CASSHQLGTNTGELFF. J is TRBJ2-2 and V is TRBV27; no definite D call. The ends were cut back, 6 bases at V and 2 bases at J, with 16 bases in the middle. The CDR3 is made up of 16 amino acids. Germline V gene data show CDR1 as MNHEY and CDR2 as SMNVEV (reference sequence).

The rearrangement joins TRBV3-1 (or the pseudogene TRBV3-2) to TRBJ2-1; no clear D gene. Between the trimmed V and J ends, which lost 1 base and 6 bases, there was a span of 1 base. Per germline, CDR1 LGHDT and CDR2 YNNKEL (reference sequence). The CDR3 runs to 11 residues. DNA of the CDR3: TGTGCCAGCAGCCAAGCCAATGAGCAGTTCTTC. It encodes CASSQANEQFF.

The genes are TRBV2 and TRBJ1-1; the D is unclear. This CDR3 is built from 13 residues. The V gene lost 4 bases and the J gene lost 0 bases, with 6 bases spanning the gap. Germline CDR1 and CDR2: SNHLY and FYNNEI. CDR3 DNA: TGTGCCAGCAGTGGAGGGATGAACACTGAAGCTTTCTTT. Translated, it gives CASSGGMNTEAFF.

The sample holds one count of this clone. The chain employs TRBV27 and TRBJ2-3; no reliable D call. The germline V and J ends were trimmed by 5 bases and 4 bases, with 7 bases remaining between them. CDR1 and CDR2 from the germline V gene are MNHEY and SMNVEV (reference sequence). The CDR3 has 12 amino acids. The CDR3 sequence is CASSDRSDTQYF. The CDR3 DNA is TGTGCCAGCAGTGATCGATCAGATACGCAGTATTTT.

V is TRBV5-1 and J is TRBJ2-7, with 8 nucleotides matching TRBD2. Germline V CDR1 and CDR2: SGHRS, YFSETQ. Germline trimming cut 7 bases from V and 3 bases from J; bases unmatched to any gene: 3. This CDR3 is built from 12 residues. DNA for the CDR3: TGCGCCAGCGGGCGGGGGGACTACGAGCAGTACTTC. It yields the protein CASGRGDYEQYF.

The V call is TRBV30, the J call TRBJ1-5; D unresolved. The V gene lost 1 base and the J gene lost 1 base, with 5 bases spanning the gap. Germline CDR1 reads GTSNPN; CDR2 reads SVGIG (reference sequence). This CDR3 region has 13 residues. In DNA, the CDR3 is TGTGCCTGGAGTGCACAGAGCAATCAGCCCCAGCATTTT. It encodes CAWSAQSNQPQHF.